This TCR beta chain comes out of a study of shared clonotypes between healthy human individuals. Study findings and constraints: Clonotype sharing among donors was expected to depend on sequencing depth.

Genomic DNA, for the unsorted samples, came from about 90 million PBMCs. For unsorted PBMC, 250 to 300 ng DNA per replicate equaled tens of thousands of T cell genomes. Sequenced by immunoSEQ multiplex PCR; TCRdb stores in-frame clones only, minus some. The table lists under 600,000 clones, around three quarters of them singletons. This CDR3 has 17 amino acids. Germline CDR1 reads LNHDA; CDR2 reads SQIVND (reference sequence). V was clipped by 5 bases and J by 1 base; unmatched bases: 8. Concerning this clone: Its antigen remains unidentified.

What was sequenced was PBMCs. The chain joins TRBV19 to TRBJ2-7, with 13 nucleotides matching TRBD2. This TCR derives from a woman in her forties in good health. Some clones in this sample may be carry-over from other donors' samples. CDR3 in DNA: TGTGCCAGTAGTGCTACTACTAGCGGGAGGGGGTCCTACGAGCAGTACTTC. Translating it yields CASSATTSGRGSYEQYF.